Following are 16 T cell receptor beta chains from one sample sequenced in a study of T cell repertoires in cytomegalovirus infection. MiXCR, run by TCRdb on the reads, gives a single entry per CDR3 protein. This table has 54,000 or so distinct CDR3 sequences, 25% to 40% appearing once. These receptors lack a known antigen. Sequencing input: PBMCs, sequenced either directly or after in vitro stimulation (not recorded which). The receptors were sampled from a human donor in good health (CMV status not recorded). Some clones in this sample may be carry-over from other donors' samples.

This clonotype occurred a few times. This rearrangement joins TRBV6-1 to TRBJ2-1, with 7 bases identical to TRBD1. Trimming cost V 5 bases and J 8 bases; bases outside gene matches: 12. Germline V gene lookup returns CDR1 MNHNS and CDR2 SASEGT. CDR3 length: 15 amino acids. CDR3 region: CASSRDSPTQDEQFF. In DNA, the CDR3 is TGTGCCAGCAGTCGGGACAGCCCCACACAGGATGAGCAGTTCTTC.

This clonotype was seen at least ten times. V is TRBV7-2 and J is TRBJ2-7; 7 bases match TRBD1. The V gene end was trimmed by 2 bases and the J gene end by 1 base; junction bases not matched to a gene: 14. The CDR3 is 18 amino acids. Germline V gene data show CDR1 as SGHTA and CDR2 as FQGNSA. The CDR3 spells CASSLQLGVKGASYEQYF. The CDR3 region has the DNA TGTGCCAGCAGCTTACAATTAGGGGTAAAGGGGGCTTCCTACGAGCAGTACTTC.

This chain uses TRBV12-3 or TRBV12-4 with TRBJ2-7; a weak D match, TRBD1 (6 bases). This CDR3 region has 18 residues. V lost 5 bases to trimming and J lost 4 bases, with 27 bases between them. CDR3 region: CASSSSRQVWGRRYEQYF. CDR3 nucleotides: TGTGCCAGCAGTAGCTCTCGACAGGTTTGGGGGCGACGGTACGAGCAGTACTTC.

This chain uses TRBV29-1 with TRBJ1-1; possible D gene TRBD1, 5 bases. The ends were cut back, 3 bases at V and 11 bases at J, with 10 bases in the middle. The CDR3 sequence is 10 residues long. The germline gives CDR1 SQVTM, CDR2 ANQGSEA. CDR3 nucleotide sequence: TGCAGCGTTGAGGGGGTGATGGCTTTCTTT. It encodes CSVEGVMAFF.

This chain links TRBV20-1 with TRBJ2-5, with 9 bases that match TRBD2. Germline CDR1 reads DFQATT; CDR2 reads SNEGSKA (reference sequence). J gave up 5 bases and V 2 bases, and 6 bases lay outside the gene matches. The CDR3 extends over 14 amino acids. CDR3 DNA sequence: TGCAGTGCTAGAATTAGCGGGGGAGGTGAGACCCAGTACTTC. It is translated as CSARISGGGETQYF.

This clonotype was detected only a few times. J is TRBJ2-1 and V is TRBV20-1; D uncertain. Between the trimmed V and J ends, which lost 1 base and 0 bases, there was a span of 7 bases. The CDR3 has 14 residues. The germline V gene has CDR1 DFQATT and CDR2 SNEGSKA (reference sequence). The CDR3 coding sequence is TGCAGTGCTAGAGGCTCGATCTCCTACAATGAGCAGTTCTTC. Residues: CSARGSISYNEQFF.

The CDR3, as DNA: TGCGCCAGCAGCCATTCGACGGCAGGTTCCTACGAGCAGTACTTC. It translates to CASSHSTAGSYEQYF. The chain links TRBV4-1 to TRBJ2-7; D gene ambiguous. This CDR3 contains 15 residues. V gave up 3 bases and J gave up 1 base, with 13 bases separating them. Germline loops: CDR1 MGHRA, CDR2 YSYEKL.

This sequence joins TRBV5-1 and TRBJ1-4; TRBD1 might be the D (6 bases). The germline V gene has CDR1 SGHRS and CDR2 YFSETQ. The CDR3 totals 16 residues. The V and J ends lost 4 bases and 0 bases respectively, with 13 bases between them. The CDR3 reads CASSMGQVPTNEKLFF. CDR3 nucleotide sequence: TGCGCCAGCAGCATGGGACAAGTCCCAACTAATGAAAAACTGTTTTTT.

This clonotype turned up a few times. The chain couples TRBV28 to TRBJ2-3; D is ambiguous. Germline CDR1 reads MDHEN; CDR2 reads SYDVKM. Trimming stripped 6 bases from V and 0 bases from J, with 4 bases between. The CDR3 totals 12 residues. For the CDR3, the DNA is TGTGCCAGCAGGAAAAGCACAGATACGCAGTATTTT. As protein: CASRKSTDTQYF.

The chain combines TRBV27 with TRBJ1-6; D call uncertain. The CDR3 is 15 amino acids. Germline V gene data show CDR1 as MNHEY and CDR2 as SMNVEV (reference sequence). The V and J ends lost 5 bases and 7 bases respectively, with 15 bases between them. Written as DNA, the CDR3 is TGTGCCAGCAGTCCATATCTCCCGGGAAATTCACCCCTCCACTTT. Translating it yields CASSPYLPGNSPLHF.

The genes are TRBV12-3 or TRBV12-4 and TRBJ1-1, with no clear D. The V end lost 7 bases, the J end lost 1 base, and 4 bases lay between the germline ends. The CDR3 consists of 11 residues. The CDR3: CASTQNTEAFF. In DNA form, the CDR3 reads TGTGCCAGCACCCAGAACACTGAAGCTTTCTTT.

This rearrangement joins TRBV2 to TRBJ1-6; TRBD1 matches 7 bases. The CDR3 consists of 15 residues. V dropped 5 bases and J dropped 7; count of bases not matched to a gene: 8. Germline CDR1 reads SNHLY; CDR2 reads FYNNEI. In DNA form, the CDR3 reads TGTGCCAGCAGTCCTAAGGGGGCCGGGAATTCACCCCTCCACTTT. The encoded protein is CASSPKGAGNSPLHF.

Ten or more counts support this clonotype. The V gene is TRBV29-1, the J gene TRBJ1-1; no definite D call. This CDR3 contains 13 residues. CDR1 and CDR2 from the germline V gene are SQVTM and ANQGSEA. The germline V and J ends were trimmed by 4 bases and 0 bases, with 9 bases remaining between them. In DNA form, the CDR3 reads TGCAGCGTTGCGGCAATTATGAACACTGAAGCTTTCTTT. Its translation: CSVAAIMNTEAFF.

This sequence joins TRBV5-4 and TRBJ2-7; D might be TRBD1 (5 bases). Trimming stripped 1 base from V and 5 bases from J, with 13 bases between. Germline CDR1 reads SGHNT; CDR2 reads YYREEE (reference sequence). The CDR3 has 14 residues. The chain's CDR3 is CASSLIGVVDEQYF. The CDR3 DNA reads TGTGCCAGCAGCTTGATAGGGGTGGTGGACGAGCAGTACTTC.

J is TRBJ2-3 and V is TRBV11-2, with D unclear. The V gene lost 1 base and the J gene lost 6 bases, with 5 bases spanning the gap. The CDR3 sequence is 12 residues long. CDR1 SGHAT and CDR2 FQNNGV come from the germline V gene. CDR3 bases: TGTGCCAGCAGCTTAGTACCCGATACGCAGTATTTT. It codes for CASSLVPDTQYF.

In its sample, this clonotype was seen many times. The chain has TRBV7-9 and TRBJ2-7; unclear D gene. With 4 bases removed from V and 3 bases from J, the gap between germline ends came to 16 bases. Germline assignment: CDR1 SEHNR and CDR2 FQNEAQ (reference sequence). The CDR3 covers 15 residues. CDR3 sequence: CASSSERHPYYEQYF. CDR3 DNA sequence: TGTGCCAGCAGCTCCGAACGACACCCCTACTACGAGCAGTACTTC.